This TCR beta chain was observed in a study of response to subunit inactivated influenza vaccine. Whole-study results and caveats: Researchers suggested that each seasonal influenza vaccination recruits few new T cells.

TCRdb re-called the RT-PCR reads through MiXCR, storing one row per CDR3 protein. The profile shows about 160,000 distinct CDR3 sequences, roughly 11% of them singletons. The table lists this clonotype with a few counts. Antigen: not known. The CDR3 loop spans 17 amino acids. CDR1 is SGHVS, CDR2 FQNEAQ, per germline. V was shortened by 1 base and J by 0 bases, with 12 bases between the two germline ends. This TCR derives from a man aged 50-59 years who received an inactivated influenza vaccine. This rearrangement joins TRBV7-8 to TRBJ2-2; D may be TRBD1 or TRBD2 (5 bases each). The specimen was non-naive T cells sorted from PBMCs, collected roughly 47 days after vaccination. The CDR3 nucleotides are TGTGCCAGCAGCTTAGTTGGGACGACAGCGAACACCGGGGAGCTGTTTTTT. Protein product: CASSLVGTTANTGELFF. Full variable domain (outside the CDR3, taken from reference TRBV7-8 and TRBJ2-2): GAGVSQSPRYKVAKRGQDVALRCDPISGHVSLFWYQQALGQGPEFLTYFQNEAQLDKSGLPSDRFFAERPEGSVSTLKIQRTQQEDSAVYLCASSLVGTTANTGELFFGEGSRLTVL.